This T cell receptor beta chain was captured by sequencing in a study of cytomegalovirus exposure and HLA in healthy donors. Study as a whole: There were some 120 million unique TCR beta sequences, drawn from around 180 million T cells, in an earlier analysis. Study-level findings and limits: TRBV6-2, TRBV6-3 and some other V segments were excluded as indistinguishable. It was reported that TCR beta sequences correctly inferred the HLA-A and HLA-B alleles for most subjects. In a later analysis, a genetic analysis reported fewer productive-TCR N-insertions in an Asian-associated ancestry cluster than the cohort average.

This CDR3 contains 14 residues. Germline values: CDR1 SGHAT, CDR2 FQNNGV. Germline trimming cut 6 bases from V and 7 bases from J; bases unmatched to any gene: 9. Comments on this clone: The target antigen is unknown.

Vbeta (60) and Jbeta (13) primers were used in the PCR. Produced via immunoSEQ multiplex PCR; TCRdb's table is partial and in-frame only. This sample yields some 70,000 clones, of which 76% are seen a single time; around 3% belongs to the top ten. The sequencing sample was made of PBMCs. The origin of this receptor is a man aged 18 to 35 in good health and CMV-seronegative. The V call is TRBV11-2, the J call TRBJ1-2, with TRBD1 matching over 9 bases. CDR3 nucleotides: TGTGCCAGCAGACAAGCCGGGACAGGGCCTGGCTACACCTTC. Its translation: CASRQAGTGPGYTF.